Following are 14 T cell receptor beta chains from one sample sequenced in a study of T cell responses to AZD1222 COVID-19 vaccine (dated by TCRdb to 2020 to 2022). In the paper's terms, the time point label means: about 28 days (+/-7) after the second vaccine dose. Library generation was performed with the immunoSEQ multiplex PCR assay. The table comes from immuneACCESS by way of TCRdb, which keeps in-frame sequences with V and J called. Part of the clones is missing from these tables; in studies checked, under half for an unresolved V gene and the rest for unknown reasons. The sample includes about 130,000 clones, with 92% observed a single time. Of the sample, around 1.1% falls within the top ten clones. Sequencing was performed on peripheral blood, taken 28 days after the second AZD1222 dose. These receptors were obtained from an adult who received the AZD1222 COVID-19 vaccine.

The chain joins TRBV9 to TRBJ2-7, with D perhaps assigned TRBD1 or TRBD2 (5 bases each). V was shortened by 0 bases and J by 5 bases, with 9 bases between the two germline ends. The germline V gene has CDR1 SGDLS and CDR2 YYNGEE. The CDR3 runs to 13 residues. CDR3 nucleotide sequence: TGTGCCAGCAGCGTAGGAGGGGCGGACGAGCAGTACTTC. It encodes CASSVGGADEQYF. The whole variable domain, filled in from reference TRBV9 and TRBJ2-7, reads DSGVTQTPKHLITATGQRVTLRCSPRSGDLSVYWYQQSLDQGLQFLIQYYNGEERAKGNILERFSAQQFPDLHSELNLSSLELGDSALYFCASSVGGADEQYFGPGTRLTVT.

This clone showed up just once. The chain couples TRBV27 to TRBJ1-6, with D hard to call. The CDR3 covers 15 residues. CDR1 is MNHEY, CDR2 SMNVEV, per germline (reference sequence). V was shortened by 2 bases and J by 0 bases, with 5 bases between the two germline ends. In DNA form, the CDR3 reads TGTGCCAGCAGTTTACAGAGCTCCTATAATTCACCCCTCCACTTT. It encodes CASSLQSSYNSPLHF.

This sequence joins TRBV29-1 and TRBJ1-1, with a tentative D call TRBD1 (6 bases). V was clipped by 7 bases and J by 5 bases, with 17 bases between them. This CDR3 has 13 amino acids. CDR1 and CDR2 from the germline V gene are SQVTM and ANQGSEA. As DNA, the CDR3 is TGCAGCGCCTTCAGGGCCACAGGGACTGAAGCTTTCTTT. Translating it yields CSAFRATGTEAFF.

This chain uses TRBV30 with TRBJ1-4; 9 positions match TRBD1. The V gene end was trimmed by 3 bases and the J gene end by 7 bases; junction bases not matched to a gene: 15. CDR3 length equals 17 residues. Germline V gene sequence: CDR1 GTSNPN, CDR2 SVGIG (reference sequence). Written as DNA, the CDR3 is TGTGCCTGGAGCCCCGGGACAGGGTATACGGGTGGTGAAAAACTGTTTTTT. Protein sequence: CAWSPGTGYTGGEKLFF.

The chain combines TRBV6-2 or TRBV6-3 with TRBJ1-5; the D is unclear. CDR1 is MNHEY and CDR2 is SVGEGT in the germline V gene. The CDR3 contains 14 residues. Trimming took 3 bases from V and 3 from J, leaving 9 bases between them. The CDR3 loop is CASSYGRLNQPQHF. The CDR3 DNA reads TGTGCCAGCAGTTATGGAAGACTCAATCAGCCCCAGCATTTT.

The gene calls are TRBV28 and TRBJ1-2; D remains unclear. The CDR3 is 13 amino acids. Looked up from germline, CDR1 is MDHEN and CDR2 is SYDVKM. The germline V and J ends were trimmed by 6 bases and 7 bases, with 15 bases remaining between them. CDR3 coding DNA: TGTGCCAGCAGCCGTCAAGGGAGGGCTGGCTACACCTTC. Its translation: CASSRQGRAGYTF.

This clone was counted once. The chain employs TRBV7-9 and TRBJ2-7; D tentatively fits TRBD1 or TRBD2 (6 bases each). The CDR3 covers 14 residues. V was trimmed by 2 bases and J by 4 bases, leaving 12 bases between them. Germline-derived CDR1 and CDR2 are SEHNR and FQNEAQ (reference sequence). CDR3 protein: CASSLFGGLYEQYF. The CDR3 nucleotides read TGTGCCAGCAGCTTATTCGGGGGCCTATACGAGCAGTACTTC.

The rearrangement uses TRBV30 and TRBJ1-4, with 10 nucleotides matching TRBD1. The CDR3 totals 13 residues. The V segment lost 7 bases and the J segment 6 bases; nucleotides outside the gene matches: 5. In germline, CDR1 is GTSNPN, CDR2 SVGIG (reference sequence). DNA for the CDR3: TGTGCCTCGGGACAGGGGAACGATGAAAAACTGTTTTTT. Protein sequence: CASGQGNDEKLFF.

In this sample, this clone turned up once. The chain carries TRBV3-1 (or the pseudogene TRBV3-2) and TRBJ1-4; possibly TRBD1 for D (6 bases). Germline CDR1 LGHDT, CDR2 YNNKEL (reference sequence). V was cut by 5 bases and J by 1 base, with 26 bases left in between. The CDR3 contains 20 residues. CDR3 in amino acids: CASSVHNPGRARGTNEKLFF. For the CDR3, the DNA is TGTGCCAGCAGCGTTCACAACCCTGGGAGGGCCAGGGGAACTAATGAAAAACTGTTTTTT.

This sequence joins TRBV3-1 (or the pseudogene TRBV3-2) and TRBJ1-5; a weak D match, TRBD1 (6 bases). V was trimmed by 5 bases and J by 0 bases, leaving 14 bases between them. This CDR3 spans 16 amino acids. The germline V gene has CDR1 LGHDT and CDR2 YNNKEL (reference sequence). This CDR3 reads CASSARTVNSNQPQHF. In DNA, the CDR3 is TGTGCCAGCAGCGCTCGGACAGTCAATAGCAATCAGCCCCAGCATTTT.

The V gene is TRBV27, the J gene TRBJ1-5; D is perhaps TRBD1 (6 bases). The CDR3 totals 16 residues. V was shortened by 3 bases and J by 2 bases, with 14 bases between the two germline ends. Germline V lookup: CDR1 MNHEY, CDR2 SMNVEV (reference sequence). The CDR3 reads CASSFGGLQGNQPQHF. For the CDR3, the DNA is TGTGCCAGCAGTTTCGGGGGGCTTCAAGGCAATCAGCCCCAGCATTTT.

The V and J genes are TRBV7-2 and TRBJ1-1; D remains unclear. The CDR3 has 15 residues. With 3 bases removed from V and 2 bases from J, the gap between germline ends came to 13 bases. Germline CDR1 reads SGHTA; CDR2 reads FQGNSA. For the CDR3, the DNA is TGTGCCAGCAGCTTCCGGGGAGGAGGAAACACTGAAGCTTTCTTT. It encodes CASSFRGGGNTEAFF.

The chain couples TRBV7-6 to TRBJ2-3; 8 positions agree with TRBD2. There are 14 residues in the CDR3. The trim removed 3 bases at V and 2 bases at J, leaving 1 base unmatched. CDR1 is SGHVS, CDR2 FNYEAQ, per germline. The CDR3 nucleotides read TGTGCCAGCAGCTTGGGACTAGTCACAGATACGCAGTATTTT. It encodes CASSLGLVTDTQYF.

The chain links TRBV24-1 to TRBJ1-2, with unresolved D. With 2 bases removed from V and 2 bases from J, the gap between germline ends came to 8 bases. The CDR3 is 14 residues long. Germline V gene data show CDR1 as KGHDR and CDR2 as SFDVKD. In nucleotides, the CDR3 is TGTGCCACCAGTGATTATGGACGGAACTATGGCTACACCTTC. Amino acid sequence: CATSDYGRNYGYTF.